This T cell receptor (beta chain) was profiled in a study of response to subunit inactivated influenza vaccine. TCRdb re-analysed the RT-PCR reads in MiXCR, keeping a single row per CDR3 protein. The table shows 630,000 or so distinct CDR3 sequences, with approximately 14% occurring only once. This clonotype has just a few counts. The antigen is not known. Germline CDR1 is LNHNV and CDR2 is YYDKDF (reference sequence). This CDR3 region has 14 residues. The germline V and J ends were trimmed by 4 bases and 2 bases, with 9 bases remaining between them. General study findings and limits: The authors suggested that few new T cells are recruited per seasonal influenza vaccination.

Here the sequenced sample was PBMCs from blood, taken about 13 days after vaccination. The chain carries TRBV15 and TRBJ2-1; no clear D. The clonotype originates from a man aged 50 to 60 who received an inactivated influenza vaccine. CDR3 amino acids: CATSMTGAYNEQFF. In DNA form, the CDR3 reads TGTGCCACCAGCATGACTGGAGCCTACAATGAGCAGTTCTTC.